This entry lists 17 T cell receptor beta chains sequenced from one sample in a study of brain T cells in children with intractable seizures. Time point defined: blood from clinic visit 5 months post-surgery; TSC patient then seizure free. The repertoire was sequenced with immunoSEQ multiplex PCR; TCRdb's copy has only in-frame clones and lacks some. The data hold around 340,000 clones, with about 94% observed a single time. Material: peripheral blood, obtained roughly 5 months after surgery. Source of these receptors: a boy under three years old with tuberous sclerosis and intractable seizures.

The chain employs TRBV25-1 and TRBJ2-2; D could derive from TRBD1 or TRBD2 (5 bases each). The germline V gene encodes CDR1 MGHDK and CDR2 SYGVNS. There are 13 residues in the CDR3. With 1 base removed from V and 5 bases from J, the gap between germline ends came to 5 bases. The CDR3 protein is CASSEWGTGELFF. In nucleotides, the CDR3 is TGTGCCAGCAGTGAATGGGGGACCGGGGAGCTGTTTTTT. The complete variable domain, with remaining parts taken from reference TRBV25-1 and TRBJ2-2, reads EADIYQTPRYLVIGTGKKITLECSQTMGHDKMYWYQQDPGMELHLIHYSYGVNSTEKGDLSSESTVSRIRTEHFPLTLESARPSHTSQYLCASSEWGTGELFFGEGSRLTVL.

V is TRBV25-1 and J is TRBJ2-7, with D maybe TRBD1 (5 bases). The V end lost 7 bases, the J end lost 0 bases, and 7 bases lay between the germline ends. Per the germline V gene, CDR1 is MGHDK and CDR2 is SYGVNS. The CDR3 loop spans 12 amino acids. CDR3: CASKGPSYEQYF. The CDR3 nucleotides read TGTGCCAGCAAGGGGCCCTCCTACGAGCAGTACTTC.

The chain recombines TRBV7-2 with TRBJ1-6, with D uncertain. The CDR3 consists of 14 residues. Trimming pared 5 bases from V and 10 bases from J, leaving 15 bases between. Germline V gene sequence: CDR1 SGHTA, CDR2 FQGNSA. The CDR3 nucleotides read TGTGCCAGCAGCACGGGCCCCCGAAAATCACCCCTCCACTTT. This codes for CASSTGPRKSPLHF.

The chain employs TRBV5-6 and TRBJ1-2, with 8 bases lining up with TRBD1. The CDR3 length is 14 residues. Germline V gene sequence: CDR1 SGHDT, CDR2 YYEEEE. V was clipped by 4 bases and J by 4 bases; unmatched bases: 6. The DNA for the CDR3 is TGTGCCAGCAGCCCAGGGGGCGCAGGCTATGGCTACACCTTC. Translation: CASSPGGAGYGYTF.

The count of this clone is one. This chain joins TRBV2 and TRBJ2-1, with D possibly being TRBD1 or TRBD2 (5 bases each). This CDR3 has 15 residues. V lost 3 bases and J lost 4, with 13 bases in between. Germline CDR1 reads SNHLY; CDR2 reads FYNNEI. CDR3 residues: CASSERGANYNEQFF. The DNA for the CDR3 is TGTGCCAGCAGTGAGAGAGGGGCGAATTACAATGAGCAGTTCTTC.

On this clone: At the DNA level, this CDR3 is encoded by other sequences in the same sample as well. The CDR3 loop reads CSAPYGYTF. CDR3 DNA sequence: TGCAGTGCTCCCTATGGCTACACCTTC. This chain links TRBV20-1 with TRBJ1-2; D remains ambiguous. This CDR3 comprises 9 residues. V lost 5 bases and J lost 4, with 2 bases in between. Per the germline V gene, CDR1 is DFQATT and CDR2 is SNEGSKA (reference sequence).

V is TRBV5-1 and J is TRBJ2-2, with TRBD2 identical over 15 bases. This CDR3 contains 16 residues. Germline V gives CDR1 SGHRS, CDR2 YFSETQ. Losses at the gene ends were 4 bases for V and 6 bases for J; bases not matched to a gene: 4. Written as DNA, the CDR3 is TGCGCCAGCAGCCAAGGACTAGCGGGGGGGCCCGGGGAGCTGTTTTTT. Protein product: CASSQGLAGGPGELFF. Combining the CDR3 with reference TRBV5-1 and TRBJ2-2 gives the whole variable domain KAGVTQTPRYLIKTRGQQVTLSCSPISGHRSVSWYQQTPGQGLQFLFEYFSETQRNKGNFPGRFSGRQFSNSRSEMNVSTLELGDSALYLCASSQGLAGGPGELFFGEGSRLTVL.

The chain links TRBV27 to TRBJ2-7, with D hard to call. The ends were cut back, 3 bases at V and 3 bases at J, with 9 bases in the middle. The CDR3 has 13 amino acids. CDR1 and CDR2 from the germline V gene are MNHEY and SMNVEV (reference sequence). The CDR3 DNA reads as TGTGCCAGCAGTTTTGTGGATGGCTACGAGCAGTACTTC. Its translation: CASSFVDGYEQYF.

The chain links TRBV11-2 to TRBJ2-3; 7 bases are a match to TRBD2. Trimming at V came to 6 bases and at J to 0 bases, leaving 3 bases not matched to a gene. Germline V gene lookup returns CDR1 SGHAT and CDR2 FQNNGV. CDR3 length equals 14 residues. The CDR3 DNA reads TGTGCCAGCAGGGGGGGGACTAGCACAGATACGCAGTATTTT. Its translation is CASRGGTSTDTQYF.

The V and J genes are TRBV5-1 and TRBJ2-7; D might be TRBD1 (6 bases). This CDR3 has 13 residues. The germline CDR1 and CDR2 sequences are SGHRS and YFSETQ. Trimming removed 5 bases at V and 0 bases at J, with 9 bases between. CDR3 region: CASRRTASYEQYF. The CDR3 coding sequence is TGCGCCAGCAGGAGGACAGCCTCCTACGAGCAGTACTTC.

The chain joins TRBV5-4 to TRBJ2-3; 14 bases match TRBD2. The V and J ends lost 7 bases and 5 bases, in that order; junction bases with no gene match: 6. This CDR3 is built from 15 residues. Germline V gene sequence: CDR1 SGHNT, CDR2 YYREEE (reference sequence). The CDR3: CASGRLAGGEDTQYF. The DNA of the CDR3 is TGTGCCAGCGGTCGACTAGCGGGAGGGGAAGATACGCAGTATTTT.

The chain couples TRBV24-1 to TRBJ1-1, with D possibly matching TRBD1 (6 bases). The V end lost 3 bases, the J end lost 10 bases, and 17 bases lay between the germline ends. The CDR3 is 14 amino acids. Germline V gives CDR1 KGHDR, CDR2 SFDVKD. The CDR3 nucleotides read TGTGCCACCAGTGATCGGGGGACAATTCGAGGAGCTTTCTTT. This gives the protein CATSDRGTIRGAFF.

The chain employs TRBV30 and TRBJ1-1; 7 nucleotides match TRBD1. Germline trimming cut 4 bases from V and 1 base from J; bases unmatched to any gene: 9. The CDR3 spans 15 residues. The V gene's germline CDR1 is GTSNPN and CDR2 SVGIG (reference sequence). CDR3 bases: TGTGCCTGGAATTCGGGGACAGACGGGAACACTGAAGCTTTCTTT. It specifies CAWNSGTDGNTEAFF.

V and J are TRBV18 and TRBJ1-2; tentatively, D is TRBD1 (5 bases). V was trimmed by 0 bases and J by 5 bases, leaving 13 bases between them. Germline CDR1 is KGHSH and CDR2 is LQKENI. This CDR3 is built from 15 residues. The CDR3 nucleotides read TGTGCCAGCTCACCACCGGAGGAGGGGAGATATGGCTACACCTTC. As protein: CASSPPEEGRYGYTF.

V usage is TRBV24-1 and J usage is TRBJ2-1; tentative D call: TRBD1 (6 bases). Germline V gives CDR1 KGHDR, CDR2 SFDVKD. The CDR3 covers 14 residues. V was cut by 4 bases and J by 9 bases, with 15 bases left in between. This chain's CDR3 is CATSETYRVREQFF. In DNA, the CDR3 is TGTGCCACCAGTGAAACTTACAGGGTTCGTGAGCAGTTCTTC.

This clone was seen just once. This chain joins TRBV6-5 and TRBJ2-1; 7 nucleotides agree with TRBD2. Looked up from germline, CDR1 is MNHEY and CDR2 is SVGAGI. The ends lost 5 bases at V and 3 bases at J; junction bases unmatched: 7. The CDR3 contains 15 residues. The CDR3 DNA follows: TGTGCCAGCAGTACCCTAGCGGACCGCTACAATGAGCAGTTCTTC. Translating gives CASSTLADRYNEQFF.

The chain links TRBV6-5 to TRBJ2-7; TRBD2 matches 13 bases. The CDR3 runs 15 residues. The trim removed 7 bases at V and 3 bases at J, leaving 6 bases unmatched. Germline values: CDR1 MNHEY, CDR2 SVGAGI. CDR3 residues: CASKPGTSGNYEQYF. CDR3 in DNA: TGTGCCAGCAAGCCGGGGACTAGCGGGAACTACGAGCAGTACTTC.